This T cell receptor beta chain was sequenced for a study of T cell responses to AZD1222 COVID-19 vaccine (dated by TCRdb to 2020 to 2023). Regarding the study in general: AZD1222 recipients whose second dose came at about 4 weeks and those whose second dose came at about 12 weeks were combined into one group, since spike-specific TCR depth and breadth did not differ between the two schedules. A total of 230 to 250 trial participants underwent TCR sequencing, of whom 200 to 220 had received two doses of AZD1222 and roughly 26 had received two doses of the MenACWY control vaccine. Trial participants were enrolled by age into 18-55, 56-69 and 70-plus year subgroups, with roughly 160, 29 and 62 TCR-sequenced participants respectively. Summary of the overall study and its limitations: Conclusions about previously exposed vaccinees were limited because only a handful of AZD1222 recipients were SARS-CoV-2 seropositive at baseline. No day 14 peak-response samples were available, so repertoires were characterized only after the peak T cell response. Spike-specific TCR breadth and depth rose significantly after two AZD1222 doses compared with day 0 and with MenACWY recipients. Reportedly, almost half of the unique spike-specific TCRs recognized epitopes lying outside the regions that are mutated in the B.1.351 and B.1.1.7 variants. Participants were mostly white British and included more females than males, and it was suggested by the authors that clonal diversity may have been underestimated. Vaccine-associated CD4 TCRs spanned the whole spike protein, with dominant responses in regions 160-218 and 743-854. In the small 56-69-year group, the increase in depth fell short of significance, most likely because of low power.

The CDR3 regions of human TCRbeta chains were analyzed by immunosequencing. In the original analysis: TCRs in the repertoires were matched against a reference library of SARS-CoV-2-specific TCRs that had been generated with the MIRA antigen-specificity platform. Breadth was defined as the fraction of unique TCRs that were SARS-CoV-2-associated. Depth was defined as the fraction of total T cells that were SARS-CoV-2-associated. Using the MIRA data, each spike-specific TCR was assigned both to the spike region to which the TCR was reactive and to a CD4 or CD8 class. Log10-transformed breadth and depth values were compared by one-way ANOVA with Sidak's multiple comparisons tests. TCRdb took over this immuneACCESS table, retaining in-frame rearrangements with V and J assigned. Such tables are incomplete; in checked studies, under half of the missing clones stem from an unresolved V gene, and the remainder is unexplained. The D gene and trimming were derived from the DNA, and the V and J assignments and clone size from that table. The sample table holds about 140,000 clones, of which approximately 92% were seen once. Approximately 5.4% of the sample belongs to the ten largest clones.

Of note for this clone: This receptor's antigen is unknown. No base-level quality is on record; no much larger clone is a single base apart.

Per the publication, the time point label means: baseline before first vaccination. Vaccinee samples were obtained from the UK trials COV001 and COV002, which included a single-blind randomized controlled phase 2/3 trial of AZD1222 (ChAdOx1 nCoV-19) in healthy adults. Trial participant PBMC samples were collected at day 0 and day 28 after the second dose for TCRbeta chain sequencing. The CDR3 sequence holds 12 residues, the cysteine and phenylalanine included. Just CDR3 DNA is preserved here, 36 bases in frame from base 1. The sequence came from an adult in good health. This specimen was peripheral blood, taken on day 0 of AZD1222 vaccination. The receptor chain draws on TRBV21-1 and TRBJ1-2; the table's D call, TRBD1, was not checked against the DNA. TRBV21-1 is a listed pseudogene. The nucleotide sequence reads TGTGCCAGCACAAGGAGGGACAGCGAGTTTACCTTC. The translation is CASTRRDSEFTF.